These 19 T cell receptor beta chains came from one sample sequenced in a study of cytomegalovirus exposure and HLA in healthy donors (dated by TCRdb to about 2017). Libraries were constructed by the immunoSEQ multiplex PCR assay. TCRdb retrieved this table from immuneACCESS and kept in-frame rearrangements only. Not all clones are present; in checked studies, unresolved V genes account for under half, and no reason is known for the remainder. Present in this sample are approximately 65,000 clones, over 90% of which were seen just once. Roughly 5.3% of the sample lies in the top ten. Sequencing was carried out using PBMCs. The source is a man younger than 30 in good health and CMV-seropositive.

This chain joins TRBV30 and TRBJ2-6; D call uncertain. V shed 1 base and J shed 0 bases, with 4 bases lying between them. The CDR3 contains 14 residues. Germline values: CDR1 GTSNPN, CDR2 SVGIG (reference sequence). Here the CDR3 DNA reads TGTGCCTGGAGTGGCGGCTCTGGGGCCAACGTCCTGACTTTC. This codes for CAWSGGSGANVLTF. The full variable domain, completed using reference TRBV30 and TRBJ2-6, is SQTIHQWPATLVQPVGSPLSLECTVEGTSNPNLYWYRQAAGRGLQLLFYSVGIGQISSEVPQNLSASRPQDRQFILSSKKLLLSDSGFYLCAWSGGSGANVLTFGAGSRLTVL.

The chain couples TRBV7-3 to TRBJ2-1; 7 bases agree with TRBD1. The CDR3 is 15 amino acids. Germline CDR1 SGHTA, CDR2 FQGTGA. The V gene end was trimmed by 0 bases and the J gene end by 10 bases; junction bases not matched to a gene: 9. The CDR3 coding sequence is TGTGCCAGCAGCTTAACCCGCACAGGGGATGTGGAGCAGTTCTTC. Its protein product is CASSLTRTGDVEQFF.

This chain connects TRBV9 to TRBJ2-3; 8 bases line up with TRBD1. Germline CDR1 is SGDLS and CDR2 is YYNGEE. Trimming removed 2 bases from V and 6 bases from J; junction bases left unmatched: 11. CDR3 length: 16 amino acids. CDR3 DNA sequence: TGTGCCAGCAGCGTCGAGACAGGGGTCCCCGGGGATACGCAGTATTTT. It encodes CASSVETGVPGDTQYF.

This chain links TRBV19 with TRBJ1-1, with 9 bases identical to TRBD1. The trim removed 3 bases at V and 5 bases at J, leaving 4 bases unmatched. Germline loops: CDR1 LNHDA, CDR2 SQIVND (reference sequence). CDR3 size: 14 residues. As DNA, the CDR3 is TGTGCCAGTAGTATCACCGGGACAGGGACTGAAGCTTTCTTT. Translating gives CASSITGTGTEAFF.

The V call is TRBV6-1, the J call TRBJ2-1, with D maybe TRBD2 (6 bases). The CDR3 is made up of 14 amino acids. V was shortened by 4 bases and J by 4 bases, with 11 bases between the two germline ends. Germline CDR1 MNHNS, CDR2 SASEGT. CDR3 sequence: CASSGSGEYNEQFF. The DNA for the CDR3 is TGTGCCAGCAGTGGTAGCGGCGAGTACAATGAGCAGTTCTTC.

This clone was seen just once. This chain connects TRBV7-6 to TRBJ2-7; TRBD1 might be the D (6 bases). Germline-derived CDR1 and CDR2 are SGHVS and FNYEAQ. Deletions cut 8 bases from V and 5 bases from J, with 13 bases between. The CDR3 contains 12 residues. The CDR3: CASSTTGNEQYF. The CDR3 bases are TGTGCCAGCTCTACCACAGGGAACGAGCAGTACTTC.

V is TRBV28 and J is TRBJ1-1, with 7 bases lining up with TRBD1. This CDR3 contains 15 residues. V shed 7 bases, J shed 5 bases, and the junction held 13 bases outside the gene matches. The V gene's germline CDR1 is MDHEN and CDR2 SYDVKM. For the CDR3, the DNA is TGTGCCAGCATGAGGGGGCCAGGGAGGAGGACTGAAGCTTTCTTT. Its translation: CASMRGPGRRTEAFF.

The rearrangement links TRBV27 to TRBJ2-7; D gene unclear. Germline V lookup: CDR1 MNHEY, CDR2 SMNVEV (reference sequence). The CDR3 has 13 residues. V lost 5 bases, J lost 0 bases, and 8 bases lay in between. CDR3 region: CASSPPSSYEQYF. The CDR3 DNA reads TGTGCCAGCAGTCCCCCGAGCTCCTACGAGCAGTACTTC.

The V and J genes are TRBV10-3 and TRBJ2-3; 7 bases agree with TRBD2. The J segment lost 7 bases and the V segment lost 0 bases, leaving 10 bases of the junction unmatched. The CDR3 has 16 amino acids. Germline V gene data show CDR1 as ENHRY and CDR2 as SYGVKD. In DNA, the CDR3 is TGTGCCATCAGTGAGTCTGGCCAGGGAGGGATTTATACGCAGTATTTT. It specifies CAISESGQGGIYTQYF.

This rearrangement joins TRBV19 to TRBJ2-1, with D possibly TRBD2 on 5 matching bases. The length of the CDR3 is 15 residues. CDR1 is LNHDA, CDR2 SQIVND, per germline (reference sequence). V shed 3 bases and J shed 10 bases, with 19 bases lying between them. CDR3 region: CASSIRDRMSREQFF. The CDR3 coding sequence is TGTGCCAGTAGTATCCGGGATCGAATGTCGCGCGAGCAGTTCTTC.

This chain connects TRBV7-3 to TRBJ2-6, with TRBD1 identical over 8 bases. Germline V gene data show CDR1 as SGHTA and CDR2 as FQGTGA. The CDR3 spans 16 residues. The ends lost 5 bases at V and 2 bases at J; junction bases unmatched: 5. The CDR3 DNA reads TGTGCCAGCAGCAGATCAGGGGGCGCTGGGGCCAACGTCCTGACTTTC. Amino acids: CASSRSGGAGANVLTF.

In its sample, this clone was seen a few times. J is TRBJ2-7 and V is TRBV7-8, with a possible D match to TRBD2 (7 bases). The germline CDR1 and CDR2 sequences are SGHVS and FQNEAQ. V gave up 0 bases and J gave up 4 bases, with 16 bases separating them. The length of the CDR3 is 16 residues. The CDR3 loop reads CASSLAVSRGGYEQYF. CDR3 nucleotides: TGTGCCAGCAGCTTAGCGGTGTCCAGGGGAGGGTACGAGCAGTACTTC.

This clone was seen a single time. The CDR3 loop reads CASRLRGNGGKFYEQYF. The CDR3 bases are TGTGCCAGCAGGCTGCGGGGAAATGGAGGAAAATTCTACGAGCAGTACTTC. This chain connects TRBV28 to TRBJ2-5; perhaps TRBD2 as D (6 bases). The J call may be faulty, since TRBJ2-7 better matches the DNA end. The CDR3 runs 17 residues. Germline V gene lookup returns CDR1 MDHEN and CDR2 SYDVKM.

The CDR3 reads CASSPGTRPSQETQYF. The CDR3 DNA is TGTGCCAGCAGCCCCGGGACTAGGCCCTCACAAGAGACCCAGTACTTC. The chain couples TRBV11-3 to TRBJ2-5; 8 nucleotides align to TRBD2. V dropped 5 bases and J dropped 2; count of bases not matched to a gene: 10. The CDR3 covers 16 residues. Germline V CDR1 and CDR2: SGHNT, YENEEA. Drawing the rest from reference TRBV11-3 and TRBJ2-5, the complete variable domain is EAGVVQSPRYKIIEKKQPVAFWCNPISGHNTLYWYLQNLGQGPELLIRYENEEAVDDSQLPKDRFSAERLKGVDSTLKIQPAELGDSAVYLCASSPGTRPSQETQYFGPGTRLLVL.

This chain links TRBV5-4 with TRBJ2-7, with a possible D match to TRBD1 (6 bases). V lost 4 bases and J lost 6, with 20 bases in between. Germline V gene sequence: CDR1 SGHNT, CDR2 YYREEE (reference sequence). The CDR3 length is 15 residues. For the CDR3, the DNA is TGTGCCAGCAGCCTCCGGGACACCTTGAAAGGCGAGCAGTACTTC. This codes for CASSLRDTLKGEQYF.

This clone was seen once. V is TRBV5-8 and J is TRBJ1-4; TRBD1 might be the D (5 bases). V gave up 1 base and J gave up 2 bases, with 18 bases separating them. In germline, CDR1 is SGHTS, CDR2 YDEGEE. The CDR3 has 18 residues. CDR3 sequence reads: CASSLFRSGKKTNEKLFF. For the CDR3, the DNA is TGTGCCAGCAGCTTGTTTCGTTCAGGGAAGAAGACTAATGAAAAACTGTTTTTT.

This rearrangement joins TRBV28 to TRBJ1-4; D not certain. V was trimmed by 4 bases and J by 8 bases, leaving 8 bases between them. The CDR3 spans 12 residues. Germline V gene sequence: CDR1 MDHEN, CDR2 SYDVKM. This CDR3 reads CASSSSLEKLFF. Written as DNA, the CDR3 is TGTGCCAGCAGTTCCTCACTGGAAAAACTGTTTTTT.

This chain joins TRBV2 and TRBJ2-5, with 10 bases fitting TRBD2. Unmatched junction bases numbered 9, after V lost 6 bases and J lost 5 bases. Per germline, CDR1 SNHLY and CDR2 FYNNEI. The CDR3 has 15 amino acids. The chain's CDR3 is CASRQLAGPSETQYF. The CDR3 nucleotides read TGTGCCAGCAGGCAACTAGCGGGACCGTCTGAGACCCAGTACTTC.

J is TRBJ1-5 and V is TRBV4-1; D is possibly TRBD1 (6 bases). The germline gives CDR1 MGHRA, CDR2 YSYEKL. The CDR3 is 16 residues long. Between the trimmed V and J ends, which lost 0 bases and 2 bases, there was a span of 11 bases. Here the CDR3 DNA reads TGCGCCAGCAGCCAAGATGGCAGGGGAGGCAATCAGCCCCAGCATTTT. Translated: CASSQDGRGGNQPQHF.